The next 30 T cell receptor beta chains were all read from a single sample in a study of beta chain features in type 1 diabetes. TCRB transcripts that were expressed got sequenced, as all of the isolated RNA had been reverse transcribed. TCRdb's table, derived via immunoSEQ multiplex PCR, lists solely in-frame clones and lacks some. The table lists about 410,000 clones, approximately 15% of them singletons. Source material: naive CD4+ T cells from blood. These receptors originate from a young man in good health.

The chain employs TRBV5-1 and TRBJ2-3; D is possibly TRBD1 (6 bases). The CDR3 totals 16 residues. Germline lookup yields CDR1 SGHRS and CDR2 YFSETQ. Trimming left V 0 bases short and J 7 bases short, with 18 bases between. CDR3 loop: CASSLDVDRGPNTQYF. The DNA of the CDR3 is TGCGCCAGCAGCTTGGATGTGGACAGAGGGCCTAATACGCAGTATTTT.

The V call is TRBV10-3, the J call TRBJ2-1, with D possibly TRBD1 on 5 matching bases. The germline V and J ends were trimmed by 10 bases and 8 bases, with 15 bases remaining between them. Germline lookup yields CDR1 ENHRY and CDR2 SYGVKD. This CDR3 is built from 12 residues. CDR3 protein: CATSQGVDEQFF. CDR3 sequence (DNA): TGTGCCACCAGCCAGGGTGTGGATGAGCAGTTCTTC.

The rearrangement uses TRBV7-2 and TRBJ2-2; no definite D call. CDR3 length equals 14 residues. Germline V CDR1 and CDR2: SGHTA, FQGNSA. V was trimmed by 5 bases and J by 7 bases, leaving 14 bases between them. Written as DNA, the CDR3 is TGTGCCAGCAGCCAGGCTGACGGTAACGGGGAGCTGTTTTTT. Protein product: CASSQADGNGELFF.

This clone was found a few times. The chain employs TRBV4-3 and TRBJ2-1, with D perhaps TRBD2 (5 bases). This CDR3 contains 13 residues. Looked up from germline, CDR1 is LGHNA and CDR2 is YSLEER. Deletions cut 8 bases from V and 10 bases from J, with 18 bases between. The CDR3 loop is CASRLAAVLEQFF. The DNA of the CDR3 is TGCGCCAGCCGCCTCGCAGCGGTGCTCGAGCAGTTCTTC.

This chain uses TRBV5-1 with TRBJ2-6; D not resolved. V was cut by 0 bases and J by 0 bases, with 4 bases left in between. From germline, CDR1 is SGHRS and CDR2 YFSETQ. The CDR3 consists of 15 residues. This chain's CDR3 is CASSLVLSGANVLTF. The CDR3 DNA reads TGCGCCAGCAGCTTGGTTCTCTCTGGGGCCAACGTCCTGACTTTC.

The sample holds a few counts of this clone. The CDR3 DNA reads as TGTGCCAGCAGTGTTAGAGATACGCAGTATTTT. Amino acid sequence: CASSVRDTQYF. This sequence joins TRBV9 and TRBJ2-3; no reliable D call. The CDR3 is 11 residues long. Trimming removed 5 bases from V and 5 bases from J, with 6 bases in between. Germline V lookup: CDR1 SGDLS, CDR2 YYNGEE. Full variable domain (missing parts from reference TRBV9 and TRBJ2-3): DSGVTQTPKHLITATGQRVTLRCSPRSGDLSVYWYQQSLDQGLQFLIQYYNGEERAKGNILERFSAQQFPDLHSELNLSSLELGDSALYFCASSVRDTQYFGPGTRLTVL.

In its sample, this clone was seen a few times. The sample contains more than one DNA sequence encoding this CDR3. The rearrangement uses TRBV4-3 and TRBJ2-3, with D tentatively TRBD2 (5 bases). Trimming took off 1 base at V and 0 bases at J, with 8 bases between the two ends. The CDR3 sequence is 15 residues long. Germline CDR1 and CDR2: LGHNA and YSLEER. In DNA form, the CDR3 reads TGCGCCAGCAGCCAAGGAGGGTCTAGCACAGATACGCAGTATTTT. It translates to CASSQGGSSTDTQYF.

J is TRBJ2-7 and V is TRBV18, with unresolved D. V shed 3 bases and J shed 3 bases, with 9 bases lying between them. Germline V gene sequence: CDR1 KGHSH, CDR2 LQKENI. The CDR3 totals 13 residues. The CDR3 loop is CASSPLDFYEQYF. The CDR3 nucleotides read TGTGCCAGCTCACCGCTGGATTTCTACGAGCAGTACTTC.

This chain links TRBV5-4 with TRBJ2-7; D unresolved. The CDR3 spans 14 residues. Trimming took 0 bases from V and 0 from J, leaving 7 bases between them. Looked up from germline, CDR1 is SGHNT and CDR2 is YYREEE (reference sequence). CDR3 region: CASSLEAASYEQYF. The CDR3 DNA reads TGTGCCAGCAGCTTGGAGGCCGCCTCCTACGAGCAGTACTTC.

This clone was found a few times. The sample carries other DNA sequences with the same CDR3. The gene calls are TRBV7-2 and TRBJ2-5, with D hard to call. CDR1 is SGHTA, CDR2 FQGNSA, per germline. V was pared by 1 base and J by 5 bases, with 5 bases between. The CDR3 contains 12 residues. In nucleotides, the CDR3 is TGTGCCAGCAGCTTAGTTGGGGAGACCCAGTACTTC. Translating gives CASSLVGETQYF.

The table lists this clone with a few counts. The chain joins TRBV9 to TRBJ2-2; 10 bases align to TRBD1. The germline V gene encodes CDR1 SGDLS and CDR2 YYNGEE. The CDR3 sequence is 15 residues long. Unmatched junction bases numbered 7, after V lost 3 bases and J lost 8 bases. The CDR3 nucleotides are TGTGCCAGCAGCGCAAGACAGGGGGCGAGAGGGGAGCTGTTTTTT. This sequence encodes CASSARQGARGELFF.

This clone has a handful of counts. The DNA of the CDR3 is TGTGCCAGCAGCGTAGGATCCCAAAAAAACATTCAGTACTTC. This codes for CASSVGSQKNIQYF. The V and J genes are TRBV9 and TRBJ2-4; D is unresolved. The length of the CDR3 is 14 residues. V lost 0 bases, J lost 4 bases, and 8 bases lay in between. CDR1 is SGDLS, CDR2 YYNGEE, per germline.

This sequence joins TRBV7-9 and TRBJ2-2; D is unresolved. The CDR3 totals 15 residues. With 3 bases removed from V and 6 bases from J, the gap between germline ends came to 14 bases. Per the germline V gene, CDR1 is SEHNR and CDR2 is FQNEAQ (reference sequence). Here the CDR3 reads CASSFASGSSGELFF. The CDR3 nucleotides read TGTGCCAGCAGCTTCGCCTCCGGTTCGTCCGGGGAGCTGTTTTTT.

This chain joins TRBV14 and TRBJ1-6; D ambiguous. Per germline, CDR1 SGHDN and CDR2 FVKESK. V shed 4 bases and J shed 3 bases, with 16 bases lying between them. CDR3 length: 17 residues. This CDR3 is CASSPVLRPNYNSPLHF. The CDR3 DNA is TGTGCCAGCAGCCCCGTCCTCCGGCCAAACTATAATTCACCCCTCCACTTT.

The sample holds a few counts of this clone. The chain combines TRBV5-4 with TRBJ1-4; TRBD1 agrees at 7 bases. Germline CDR1 is SGHNT and CDR2 is YYREEE (reference sequence). With 3 bases clipped from V and 5 bases from J, the junction kept 4 bases outside the gene matches. The CDR3 contains 14 residues. CDR3 bases: TGTGCCAGCAGCTCGGGACAGTCAAATGAAAAACTGTTTTTT. Its translation is CASSSGQSNEKLFF.

This clone was counted between two and nine times. The V call is TRBV30, the J call TRBJ2-6; D gene unclear. The CDR3 runs 16 residues. Trimming took 1 base from V and 0 from J, leaving 10 bases between them. Germline-derived CDR1 and CDR2 are GTSNPN and SVGIG (reference sequence). The CDR3 region is CAWSGRSSSGANVLTF. Written as DNA, the CDR3 is TGTGCCTGGAGTGGCAGGTCGAGCTCTGGGGCCAACGTCCTGACTTTC. Full variable domain (missing parts from reference TRBV30 and TRBJ2-6): SQTIHQWPATLVQPVGSPLSLECTVEGTSNPNLYWYRQAAGRGLQLLFYSVGIGQISSEVPQNLSASRPQDRQFILSSKKLLLSDSGFYLCAWSGRSSSGANVLTFGAGSRLTVL.

The chain joins TRBV23-1 to TRBJ2-1; TRBD2 aligns across 8 bases. TRBV23-1 is given ORF status, its function remaining uncertain. The CDR3 has 16 residues. J gave up 0 bases and V 7 bases, and 8 bases lay outside the gene matches. For the CDR3, the DNA is TGCGCCAGCACTTGGACTAGCCGGAGCTCCTACAATGAGCAGTTCTTC. As protein: CASTWTSRSSYNEQFF.

This clone was seen a few times. The genes are TRBV19 and TRBJ2-3, with TRBD2 matching 9 bases. This CDR3 has 14 amino acids. Germline values: CDR1 LNHDA, CDR2 SQIVND (reference sequence). With V trimmed by 8 bases and J by 0 bases, 3 bases remained unmatched. As DNA, the CDR3 is TGTGCCAGTCGAGCGGGGGGAAGCACAGATACGCAGTATTTT. This codes for CASRAGGSTDTQYF.

The gene calls are TRBV7-3 and TRBJ2-3; 11 nucleotides agree with TRBD2. V gave up 5 bases and J gave up 4 bases; unmatched junction bases: 2. CDR3 size: 14 residues. Germline V gives CDR1 SGHTA, CDR2 FQGTGA. As DNA, the CDR3 is TGTGCCAGCAGCCAGGGACTAGCGGCAGATACGCAGTATTTT. This sequence encodes CASSQGLAADTQYF.

The chain links TRBV25-1 to TRBJ2-1; D is unresolved. CDR1 is MGHDK, CDR2 SYGVNS, per germline. The V end was cut by 4 bases, the J end by 5 bases, with 15 bases between. The CDR3 sequence is 15 residues long. The CDR3 loop is CASSATMGINNEQFF. The CDR3 DNA reads TGTGCCAGCAGTGCCACAATGGGGATTAACAATGAGCAGTTCTTC.

The gene calls are TRBV5-6 and TRBJ2-7, with 7 bases matching TRBD1. V shed 2 bases and J 7 bases; nucleotides not matched to a gene: 15. The germline CDR1 and CDR2 sequences are SGHDT and YYEEEE. The CDR3 is 16 amino acids. CDR3 DNA sequence: TGTGCCAGCAGCTTTGGACAGGCCAGACTTTCGAGGGAGCAGTACTTC. Translated, it gives CASSFGQARLSREQYF.

This clone was counted only a few times. The chain recombines TRBV5-1 with TRBJ2-3; TRBD2 matches at 7 bases. Trimming cost V 6 bases and J 6 bases; bases outside gene matches: 13. The CDR3 has 15 amino acids. CDR1 and CDR2 from the germline V gene are SGHRS and YFSETQ. Here the CDR3 DNA reads TGCGCCAGCACCCCGACGGTGGGGAGGGCGGATACGCAGTATTTT. As protein: CASTPTVGRADTQYF.

This chain connects TRBV5-6 to TRBJ1-6, with D unresolved. This CDR3 comprises 14 residues. The germline CDR1 and CDR2 sequences are SGHDT and YYEEEE. The ends were cut back, 0 bases at V and 7 bases at J, with 8 bases in the middle. CDR3 nucleotide sequence: TGTGCCAGCAGCTTGGTTGGTACAAATTCACCCCTCCACTTT. This gives the protein CASSLVGTNSPLHF.

This clone has just a few counts. Other DNA sequences in this specimen translate into the identical CDR3. The chain carries TRBV5-6 and TRBJ1-1; D gene uncertain. Per the germline V gene, CDR1 is SGHDT and CDR2 is YYEEEE. Trimming cost V 1 base and J 1 base, with 2 bases left between them. The CDR3 has 12 amino acids. The CDR3 nucleotides read TGTGCCAGCAGCTTGAGGAACACTGAAGCTTTCTTT. Amino acid sequence: CASSLRNTEAFF. Supplemented by reference TRBV5-6 and TRBJ1-1, the full variable domain reads DAGVTQSPTHLIKTRGQQVTLRCSPKSGHDTVSWYQQALGQGPQFIFQYYEEEERQRGNFPDRFSGHQFPNYSSELNVNALLLGDSALYLCASSLRNTEAFFGQGTRLTVV.

The rearrangement uses TRBV27 and TRBJ2-5; no definite D call. This CDR3 is built from 11 residues. V was cut by 4 bases and J by 7 bases, with 7 bases left in between. Germline V CDR1 and CDR2: MNHEY, SMNVEV (reference sequence). The CDR3 protein is CASSSGWTQYF. For the CDR3, the DNA is TGTGCCAGCAGTTCCGGGTGGACCCAGTACTTC.

This clone was seen more than once but under ten times. The chain recombines TRBV6-1 with TRBJ2-1, with TRBD1 identical over 10 bases. V lost 4 bases and J lost 7; bases outside the gene matches: 7. The CDR3 spans 15 residues. The V gene's germline CDR1 is MNHNS and CDR2 SASEGT. The CDR3 nucleotides read TGTGCCAGCAGTGGACAGGGGGCGCGATGGAATGAGCAGTTCTTC. Protein product: CASSGQGARWNEQFF.

There are a few counts of this clone. This chain links TRBV7-9 with TRBJ2-5, with D possibly matching TRBD2 (5 bases). Germline V lookup: CDR1 SEHNR, CDR2 FQNEAQ (reference sequence). The CDR3 totals 15 residues. Trimming removed 2 bases from V and 3 bases from J, with 13 bases in between. The CDR3: CASSLSRRLKETQYF. DNA for the CDR3: TGTGCCAGCAGCTTAAGCAGGAGACTAAAAGAGACCCAGTACTTC.

This clone was observed a handful of times. This rearrangement joins TRBV5-6 to TRBJ2-3, with D hard to call. Germline V lookup: CDR1 SGHDT, CDR2 YYEEEE. The ends were cut back, 7 bases at V and 4 bases at J, with 7 bases in the middle. CDR3 length: 11 amino acids. The CDR3 bases are TGTGCCAGCTCCGTGGCAGATACGCAGTATTTT. This sequence encodes CASSVADTQYF.

There are a few counts of this clone. This rearrangement joins TRBV10-3 to TRBJ2-5; no reliable D call. Germline V gene data show CDR1 as ENHRY and CDR2 as SYGVKD. V was shortened by 0 bases and J by 3 bases, with 2 bases between the two germline ends. The CDR3 consists of 12 residues. The CDR3 here is CAISESKETQYF. CDR3 DNA sequence: TGTGCCATCAGTGAGTCGAAAGAGACCCAGTACTTC.

This clone was seen at least ten times. Other DNA sequences in this sample translate to the same CDR3. This chain uses TRBV29-1 with TRBJ2-3, with TRBD2 matching 13 bases. Germline V gene data show CDR1 as SQVTM and CDR2 as ANQGSEA. V gave up 7 bases and J gave up 9 bases; unmatched junction bases: 10. The CDR3 totals 14 residues. CDR3: CSAGTSGKGGTQYF. The CDR3 bases are TGCAGCGCGGGGACTAGCGGGAAAGGTGGGACGCAGTATTTT.